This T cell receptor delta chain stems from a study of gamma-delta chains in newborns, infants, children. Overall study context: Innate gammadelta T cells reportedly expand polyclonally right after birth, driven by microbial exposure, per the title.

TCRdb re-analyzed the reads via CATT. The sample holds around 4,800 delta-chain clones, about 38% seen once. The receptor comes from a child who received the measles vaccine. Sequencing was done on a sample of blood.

Here the CDR3 DNA reads TGTGCTCTTGGGGTACTTGCCTCGTGTGGGACCCAACTGGGGGATGACCCAATCACCGATAAACTCATCTTT. It is translated as CALGVLASCGTQLGDDPITDKLIF. The chain recombines TRDV1 with TRDJ1, with TRDD3 matching over 10 bases. CDR1 and CDR2 from the germline V gene are TSWWSYY and QGS. Trimming cost V 4 bases and J 1 base; bases outside gene matches: 30. The CDR3 sequence is 24 residues long.